The source of this T cell receptor (beta chain) is a study of cytomegalovirus exposure and HLA in healthy donors. General observations from the study: The records held CMV serostatus as the only immune exposure information. The productive fraction for most TCR beta V segments was about 90% or about 30% in an earlier analysis.

Points on this clone: Antigen specificity is unknown.

This cohort consisted of healthy bone marrow donors. The PCR ran on 60 Vbeta and 13 Jbeta primers. Profiled with immunoSEQ multiplex PCR; TCRdb holds only in-frame clones, not every one. The table has approximately 210,000 clones, 70% to 80% seen once; the top ten hold 1.5% to 2%. The trim removed 5 bases at V and 6 bases at J, leaving 9 bases unmatched. This CDR3 has 15 amino acids. Germline V gene lookup returns CDR1 SEHNR and CDR2 FQNEAQ (reference sequence). Sequencing was done on a sample of PBMCs. The chain is built from TRBV7-9 and TRBJ2-1; 8 bases are a match to TRBD2. The sequence came from a woman aged 45-65 years in good health and CMV-seronegative. CDR3 sequence: CASSPRRGGINEQFF. CDR3 in DNA: TGTGCCAGCAGCCCTAGACGGGGGGGCATCAATGAGCAGTTCTTC.